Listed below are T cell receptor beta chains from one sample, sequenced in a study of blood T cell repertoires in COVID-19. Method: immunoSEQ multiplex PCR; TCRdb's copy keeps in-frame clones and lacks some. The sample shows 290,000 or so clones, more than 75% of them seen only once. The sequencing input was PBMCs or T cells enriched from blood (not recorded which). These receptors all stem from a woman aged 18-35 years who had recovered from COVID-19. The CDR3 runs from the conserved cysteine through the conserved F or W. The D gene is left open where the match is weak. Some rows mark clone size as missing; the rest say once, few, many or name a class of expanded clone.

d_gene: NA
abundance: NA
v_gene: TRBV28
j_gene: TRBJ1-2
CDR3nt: TGTGCCAGCACCTCGGGAGGGGCCAATAACTATGGCTACACCTTC
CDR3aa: CASTSGGANNYGYTF

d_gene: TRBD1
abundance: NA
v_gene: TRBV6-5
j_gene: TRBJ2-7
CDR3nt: TGTGCCAGTCCAGGGGGTCGGTACGAGCAGTACTTC
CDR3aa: CASPGGRYEQYF

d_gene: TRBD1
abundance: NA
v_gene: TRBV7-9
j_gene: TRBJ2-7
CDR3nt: TGTGCCAGCAGCTTTAGGACAGGGGTCCACGAGCAGTACTTC
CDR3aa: CASSFRTGVHEQYF

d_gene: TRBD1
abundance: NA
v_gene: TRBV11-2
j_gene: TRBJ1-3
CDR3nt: TGTGCCAGCAGCCATACGGGGACAGTTTCTGGAAACACCATATATTTT
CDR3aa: CASSHTGTVSGNTIYF

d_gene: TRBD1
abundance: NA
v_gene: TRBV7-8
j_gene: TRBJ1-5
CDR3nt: TGTGCCAGCAGCTTAGTCTGGACAGGGGAGGCCAATCAGCCCCAGCATTTT
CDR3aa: CASSLVWTGEANQPQHF

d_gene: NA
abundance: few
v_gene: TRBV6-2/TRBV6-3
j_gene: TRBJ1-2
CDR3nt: TGTGCCAGCAGTTACCAGGCAGCTACTAACTATGGCTACACCTTC
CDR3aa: CASSYQAATNYGYTF

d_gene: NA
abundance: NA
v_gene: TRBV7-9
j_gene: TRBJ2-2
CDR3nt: TGTGCCAGCAGCTTGGCAGAAAACACCGGGGAGCTGTTTTTT
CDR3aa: CASSLAENTGELFF

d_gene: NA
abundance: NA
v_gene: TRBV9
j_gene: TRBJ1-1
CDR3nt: TGTGCCAGCAGCGTAGGCCGAGGGAAAGCTTTCTTT
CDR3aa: CASSVGRGKAFF

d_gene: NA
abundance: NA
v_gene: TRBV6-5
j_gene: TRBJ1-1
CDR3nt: TGTGCCAGCAGTTACTCGATAGGGACTGAGGGTGGTGAAGCTTTCTTT
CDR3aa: CASSYSIGTEGGEAFF

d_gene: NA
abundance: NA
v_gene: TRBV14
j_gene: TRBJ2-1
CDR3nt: TGTGCCAGCAGCCAAGGTGGGGGCTTTTTCCATGAGCAGTTCTTC
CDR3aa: CASSQGGGFFHEQFF

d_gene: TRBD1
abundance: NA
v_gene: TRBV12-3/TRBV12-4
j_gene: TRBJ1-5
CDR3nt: TGTGCCAGCAGTTCGACAGGGAATCAGCCCCAGCATTTT
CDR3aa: CASSSTGNQPQHF

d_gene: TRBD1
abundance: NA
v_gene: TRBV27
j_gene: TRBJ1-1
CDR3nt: TGTGCCAGCAGCCCCACGGACAGGGCTGAGAACACTGAAGCTTTCTTT
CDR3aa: CASSPTDRAENTEAFF

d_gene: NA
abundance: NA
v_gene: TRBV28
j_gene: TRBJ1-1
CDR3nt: TGTGCCAGCAGTCCCCGGCGGCGGACTGAAGCTTTCTTT
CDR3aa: CASSPRRRTEAFF

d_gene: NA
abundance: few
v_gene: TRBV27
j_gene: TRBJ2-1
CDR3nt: TGTGCCAGCAGTTTGCACACTAGTCGGGACTTCAATGAGCAGTTCTTC
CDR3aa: CASSLHTSRDFNEQFF

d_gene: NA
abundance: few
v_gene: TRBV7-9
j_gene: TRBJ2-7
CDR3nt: TGTGCCAGCAGCTCCGGTCAGGACACCTACGAGCAGTACTTC
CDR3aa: CASSSGQDTYEQYF

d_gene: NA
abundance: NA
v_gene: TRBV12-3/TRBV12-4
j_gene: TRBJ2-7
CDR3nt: TGTGCCAGCAGTTTTGGGCAGCACTACGAGCAGTACTTC
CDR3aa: CASSFGQHYEQYF

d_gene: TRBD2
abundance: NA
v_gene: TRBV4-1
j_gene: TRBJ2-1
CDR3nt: TGCGCCAGCAGCCAAGATCCGGGACTACCCAATGAGCAGTTCTTC
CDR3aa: CASSQDPGLPNEQFF

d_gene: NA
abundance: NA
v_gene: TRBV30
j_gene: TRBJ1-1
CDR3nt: TGTGCCAGAATCCGAGACCCCGGGACTGAAGCTTTCTTT
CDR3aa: CARIRDPGTEAFF

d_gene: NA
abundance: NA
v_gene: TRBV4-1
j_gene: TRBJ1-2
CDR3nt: TGCGCCAGCAGCCAAGAGGGGTCGACAGGACCAAACTATGGCTACACCTTC
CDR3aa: CASSQEGSTGPNYGYTF

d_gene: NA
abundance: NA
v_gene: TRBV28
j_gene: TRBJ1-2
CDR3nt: TGTGCCAGCAGTCCCTTTGCGGGGGCGGGGGGCTACACCTTC
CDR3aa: CASSPFAGAGGYTF

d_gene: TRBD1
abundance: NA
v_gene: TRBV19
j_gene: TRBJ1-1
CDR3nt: TGTGCCAGTAGTAGCACAGGGGACACTGAAGCTTTCTTT
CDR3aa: CASSSTGDTEAFF

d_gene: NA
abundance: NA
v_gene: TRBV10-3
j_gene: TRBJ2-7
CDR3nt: TGTGCCATCAGTGAGTCGAACTTCGGGGGGCCCTCCTACGAGCAGTACTTC
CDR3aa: CAISESNFGGPSYEQYF

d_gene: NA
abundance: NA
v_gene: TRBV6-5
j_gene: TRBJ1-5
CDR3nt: TGTGCCAGCAAGGGGATTCCCAATCAGCCCCAGCATTTT
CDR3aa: CASKGIPNQPQHF